Listed below are T cell receptor beta chains from one sample, sequenced in a study of blood T cell repertoires in COVID-19. Profiling relied on immunoSEQ multiplex PCR, and the TCRdb table lists in-frame clones only, not all of them. The data hold 30,000 to 40,000 clones, with over 90% observed a single time. The sequencing sample was made of peripheral blood. The receptors here all came from a male donor with active COVID-19. The CDR3 runs from the conserved cysteine through the conserved F or W. Expanded clones get a size class; other rows say once, few or many, or leave the size out.

j_call: TRBJ2-7
v_call: TRBV27
clone_size: NA
cdr3_aa: CASSLRQTISYEQYF

j_call: TRBJ2-3
v_call: TRBV7-9
clone_size: NA
cdr3_aa: CASSLMTGTTDTQYF

j_call: TRBJ1-3
v_call: TRBV29-1
clone_size: NA
cdr3_aa: CSVVRGVTGNTIYF

j_call: TRBJ1-1
v_call: TRBV18
clone_size: NA
cdr3_aa: CASSPPPSVPEAFF

j_call: TRBJ1-5
v_call: TRBV7-6
clone_size: NA
cdr3_aa: CASSLALNQPQHF

j_call: TRBJ1-2
v_call: TRBV5-1
clone_size: once
cdr3_aa: CASSETGPYGYTF

j_call: TRBJ1-2
v_call: TRBV19
clone_size: once
cdr3_aa: CASSLGQINYGYTF

j_call: TRBJ2-1
v_call: TRBV7-2
clone_size: NA
cdr3_aa: CASSLQAGSYNEQFF

j_call: TRBJ1-1
v_call: TRBV6-2/TRBV6-3
clone_size: NA
cdr3_aa: CASSYSRHRFEAFF

j_call: TRBJ2-3
v_call: TRBV7-2
clone_size: NA
cdr3_aa: CASSLYDRGYTDTQYF

j_call: TRBJ1-1
v_call: TRBV5-1
clone_size: NA
cdr3_aa: CASSQGTIGTEAFF

j_call: TRBJ1-2
v_call: TRBV5-1
clone_size: once
cdr3_aa: CASSLARADYGYTF

j_call: TRBJ2-5
v_call: TRBV28
clone_size: once
cdr3_aa: CASSSASAGGRQETQYF